These 31 T cell receptor beta chains share one sample of origin, sequenced in a study of PD-1 blockade in classical Hodgkin lymphoma. Time point meaning: cycle 4 day 1 (C4D1), after more than five weeks of nivolumab. Every patient was affected by relapse after autologous stem cell transplantation, while exposure to brentuximab vedotin was not uniform. The authors purified CD4+ T cells from thawed PBMCs by magnetic negative selection. This table comes from immunoSEQ multiplex PCR, and its TCRdb copy is limited to in-frame clones, with some not included. The sample lists about 30,000 clones, 86% occurring once. The sample consisted of CD4+ T cells from blood, taken before the fourth cycle of nivolumab. Receptors were obtained from a human donor with classical Hodgkin lymphoma.

The chain employs TRBV28 and TRBJ2-2, with D tentatively TRBD2 (5 bases). This CDR3 comprises 13 residues. The V and J ends lost 5 bases and 7 bases respectively, with 11 bases between them. CDR1 and CDR2 (germline): MDHEN, SYDVKM. CDR3: CASSAGIDGELFF. In DNA, the CDR3 is TGTGCCAGCAGTGCCGGGATAGACGGGGAGCTGTTTTTT.

This clone was seen a few times. The chain has TRBV5-1 and TRBJ2-7, with 8 bases matching TRBD1. The CDR3 is 15 residues long. Germline CDR1 reads SGHRS; CDR2 reads YFSETQ. Losses at the gene ends were 3 bases for V and 3 bases for J; bases not matched to a gene: 8. CDR3 DNA sequence: TGCGCCAGCAGCTCCTTACCAGGGGGCGGCTACGAGCAGTACTTC. Translating it yields CASSSLPGGGYEQYF.

This chain uses TRBV2 with TRBJ1-5; unclear D gene. The CDR3 extends over 15 amino acids. Germline values: CDR1 SNHLY, CDR2 FYNNEI. Deletions cut 2 bases from V and 1 base from J, with 9 bases between. CDR3 in amino acids: CASSEYQASNQPQHF. CDR3 nucleotides: TGTGCCAGCAGTGAATACCAGGCAAGCAATCAGCCCCAGCATTTT.

The rearrangement links TRBV7-9 to TRBJ2-1, with 14 bases lining up with TRBD2. The V segment lost 0 bases and the J segment 2 bases; nucleotides outside the gene matches: 3. The CDR3 spans 18 residues. The germline V gene encodes CDR1 SEHNR and CDR2 FQNEAQ (reference sequence). The CDR3 here is CASSLAGGLAGAYNEQFF. In DNA form, the CDR3 reads TGTGCCAGCAGCTTAGCCGGGGGACTAGCGGGGGCCTACAATGAGCAGTTCTTC.

The chain combines TRBV6-5 with TRBJ1-1; possible D gene TRBD1, 5 bases. Trimming pared 4 bases from V and 4 bases from J, leaving 13 bases between. This CDR3 is 14 amino acids long. Germline V gene data show CDR1 as MNHEY and CDR2 as SVGAGI. Written as DNA, the CDR3 is TGTGCCAGCAGTTCCGGCGGGGGTGCCACTGAAGCTTTCTTT. Protein sequence: CASSSGGGATEAFF.

The rearrangement uses TRBV10-3 and TRBJ2-5, with D unclear. The V and J ends lost 3 bases and 9 bases respectively, with 11 bases between them. This CDR3 spans 12 amino acids. Germline V lookup: CDR1 ENHRY, CDR2 SYGVKD. CDR3 nucleotide sequence: TGTGCCATCAGTGATGGTGGGGTTGCCCAGTACTTC. Protein product: CAISDGGVAQYF.

The chain carries TRBV29-1 and TRBJ2-5, with D perhaps TRBD2 (6 bases). Germline assignment: CDR1 SQVTM and CDR2 ANQGSEA. This CDR3 has 13 amino acids. Trimming stripped 5 bases from V and 3 bases from J, with 13 bases between. The CDR3 loop reads CSVLGLREETQYF. Here the CDR3 DNA reads TGCAGCGTTCTGGGACTCCGGGAAGAGACCCAGTACTTC.

The genes are TRBV7-3 and TRBJ1-1, with TRBD1 matching over 7 bases. J was trimmed by 5 bases and V by 5 bases; bases with no gene match: 8. Germline CDR1 is SGHTA and CDR2 is FQGTGA. The length of the CDR3 is 14 residues. CDR3: CASSQGGSGTEAFF. The CDR3 bases are TGTGCCAGCAGCCAAGGGGGCAGCGGTACTGAAGCTTTCTTT.

The genes are TRBV15 and TRBJ1-5; D ambiguous. Germline V CDR1 and CDR2: LNHNV, YYDKDF (reference sequence). V lost 1 base and J 9 bases, leaving 7 bases between the germline ends. The CDR3 extends over 12 amino acids. CDR3 DNA sequence: TGTGCCACCAGCAGAGTGTCCGGGCCCCAGCATTTT. The encoded protein is CATSRVSGPQHF.

The chain combines TRBV19 with TRBJ1-4; tentative D call: TRBD1 (5 bases). Trimming took 9 bases from V and 0 from J, leaving 23 bases between them. CDR3 length: 18 amino acids. Germline CDR1 and CDR2: LNHDA and SQIVND (reference sequence). CDR3 loop: CASSVTGKGHPTNEKLFF. CDR3 bases: TGTGCCAGCAGCGTTACGGGGAAGGGGCACCCAACTAATGAAAAACTGTTTTTT.

This sequence joins TRBV7-8 and TRBJ2-7; D gene uncertain. The germline V and J ends were trimmed by 4 bases and 3 bases, with 10 bases remaining between them. Germline loops: CDR1 SGHVS, CDR2 FQNEAQ. The CDR3 has 13 amino acids. Here the CDR3 DNA reads TGTGCCAGCAGCTCCGGACCCCTCTACGAGCAGTACTTC. This encodes CASSSGPLYEQYF.

This clone has a handful of counts. This chain connects TRBV6-1 to TRBJ1-2; D not certain. Trimming stripped 2 bases from V and 5 bases from J, with 9 bases between. Germline-derived CDR1 and CDR2 are MNHNS and SASEGT. The CDR3 has 13 residues. The CDR3 DNA follows: TGTGCCAGCAGTGAAAACTGGAAGTATGGCTACACCTTC. Its translation is CASSENWKYGYTF.

The V call is TRBV7-8, the J call TRBJ1-6; perhaps TRBD1 as D (6 bases). This CDR3 is 14 amino acids long. Germline assignment: CDR1 SGHVS and CDR2 FQNEAQ. Trimming took 3 bases from V and 7 from J, leaving 10 bases between them. CDR3 loop: CASSFGQQNSPLHF. The DNA for the CDR3 is TGTGCCAGCAGCTTCGGACAGCAGAATTCACCCCTCCACTTT.

The rearrangement links TRBV11-3 to TRBJ2-3; TRBD1 matches 10 bases. V trimming: 5 bases; J trimming: 6 bases; junction bases outside the gene matches: 2. This CDR3 has 13 amino acids. Germline V gives CDR1 SGHNT, CDR2 YENEEA. The CDR3 DNA reads TGTGCCAGCAGCGGGACAGGGGCCGATACGCAGTATTTT. Translated, it gives CASSGTGADTQYF.

The rearrangement uses TRBV6-5 and TRBJ1-5, with TRBD1 matching over 9 bases. The CDR3 totals 14 residues. V lost 2 bases, J lost 5 bases, and 1 base stayed unmatched. Germline V gene data show CDR1 as MNHEY and CDR2 as SVGAGI. DNA of the CDR3: TGTGCCAGCAGTTACAGGACAGGGGATCAGCCCCAGCATTTT. Protein product: CASSYRTGDQPQHF.

V and J are TRBV1 and TRBJ1-5. TRBV1 is termed a pseudogene. The CDR3 runs 20 residues. The CDR3 bases are TGCACCAGCAGCTTTCCACCCGGGTCCCACGGGCCTTATAGCAATCAGCCCCAGCATTTT. Translation: CTSSFPPGSHGPYSNQPQHF.

The chain carries TRBV28 and TRBJ2-4; D unresolved. The CDR3 has 11 amino acids. CDR1 and CDR2 from the germline V gene are MDHEN and SYDVKM. Deletions cut 8 bases from V and 3 bases from J, with 5 bases between. DNA of the CDR3: TGTGCCAGCGTCGACAAAAACATTCAGTACTTC. Protein: CASVDKNIQYF.

The chain couples TRBV7-3 to TRBJ1-4; the D is unclear. V dropped 6 bases and J dropped 5 bases, with 10 bases sitting between them. This CDR3 has 13 residues. From germline, CDR1 is SGHTA and CDR2 FQGTGA. CDR3 protein: CASSSGRNEKLFF. The CDR3 bases are TGTGCCAGCAGTTCCGGACGGAATGAAAAACTGTTTTTT.

V and J are TRBV27 and TRBJ2-1; D is uncertain. Per the germline V gene, CDR1 is MNHEY and CDR2 is SMNVEV (reference sequence). The CDR3 is made up of 14 amino acids. Trimming stripped 6 bases from V and 0 bases from J, with 9 bases between. As DNA, the CDR3 is TGTGCCAGCAGGGGCATAAACTCCTACAATGAGCAGTTCTTC. Its protein product is CASRGINSYNEQFF.

The V and J genes are TRBV18 and TRBJ1-6, with D uncertain. V was shortened by 6 bases and J by 8 bases, with 14 bases between the two germline ends. This CDR3 is 14 amino acids long. The germline CDR1 and CDR2 sequences are KGHSH and LQKENI. The CDR3 sequence: CASSRDRMDSPLHF. CDR3 sequence (DNA): TGTGCCAGCTCCCGTGATCGAATGGATTCACCCCTCCACTTT.

The V gene is TRBV10-1, the J gene TRBJ2-5; D unclear. The ends were cut back, 2 bases at V and 5 bases at J, with 9 bases in the middle. Germline V CDR1 and CDR2: WNHNN, SYGVQD (reference sequence). This CDR3 contains 13 residues. The CDR3 reads CASSEDVSETQYF. The CDR3 bases are TGCGCCAGCAGTGAGGATGTTAGTGAGACCCAGTACTTC.

V is TRBV4-1 and J is TRBJ2-5, with no clear D. Germline CDR1 and CDR2: MGHRA and YSYEKL. V lost 6 bases and J lost 0, with 14 bases in between. The CDR3 is 15 residues long. CDR3 DNA: TGCGCCAGCAGTCTGGGGTTCATGTACCAAGAGACCCAGTACTTC. This translates into CASSLGFMYQETQYF.

The chain recombines TRBV7-8 with TRBJ2-1; no clear D. V lost 1 base, J lost 6 bases, and 1 base lay in between. CDR3 size: 11 residues. Germline-derived CDR1 and CDR2 are SGHVS and FQNEAQ. This CDR3 reads CASSLGNEQFF. The CDR3 DNA is TGTGCCAGCAGCTTAGGCAATGAGCAGTTCTTC.

The chain is built from TRBV7-9 and TRBJ1-1; a weak D match, TRBD1 (6 bases). CDR3 size: 17 residues. The germline V gene has CDR1 SEHNR and CDR2 FQNEAQ (reference sequence). V lost 1 base and J lost 4, with 19 bases in between. CDR3 region: CASSLVLATGRGTEAFF. The CDR3 DNA reads as TGTGCCAGCAGCTTAGTATTGGCGACAGGCCGGGGCACTGAAGCTTTCTTT.

The chain carries TRBV11-2 and TRBJ2-7, with D perhaps matching TRBD2 (5 bases). The CDR3 is 14 amino acids. V gave up 3 bases and J gave up 6 bases, with 15 bases separating them. Germline loops: CDR1 SGHAT, CDR2 FQNNGV. CDR3 nucleotide sequence: TGTGCCAGCAGCTTGTCCCTAGCAGAAGGCGAGCAGTACTTC. Encoded protein: CASSLSLAEGEQYF. The variable domain in full, completed from reference TRBV11-2 and TRBJ2-7, reads EAGVAQSPRYKIIEKRQSVAFWCNPISGHATLYWYQQILGQGPKLLIQFQNNGVVDDSQLPKDRFSAERLKGVDSTLKIQPAKLEDSAVYLCASSLSLAEGEQYFGPGTRLTVT.

This chain uses TRBV7-2 with TRBJ2-1, with D unresolved. V dropped 5 bases and J dropped 3 bases, with 5 bases sitting between them. The germline V gene has CDR1 SGHTA and CDR2 FQGNSA. The CDR3 runs to 12 residues. This CDR3 reads CASSPSYNEQFF. The CDR3 DNA is TGTGCCAGCAGCCCGAGCTACAATGAGCAGTTCTTC.

The V and J genes are TRBV5-1 and TRBJ2-1; D possibly uses TRBD1 or TRBD2 (6 bases each). V was cut by 4 bases and J by 6 bases, with 11 bases left in between. The CDR3 has 13 amino acids. Per the germline V gene, CDR1 is SGHRS and CDR2 is YFSETQ. The CDR3 DNA is TGCGCCAGCAGCCAGGGGCGGGGCAATGAGCAGTTCTTC. Translation gives CASSQGRGNEQFF.

The chain combines TRBV25-1 with TRBJ2-1, with a tentative D call TRBD1 (5 bases). The CDR3 covers 13 residues. CDR1 and CDR2 (germline): MGHDK, SYGVNS. Trimming removed 2 bases from V and 9 bases from J, with 11 bases in between. CDR3 in amino acids: CASSEAGAIEQFF. In DNA, the CDR3 is TGTGCCAGCAGTGAAGCTGGGGCGATTGAGCAGTTCTTC.

This chain connects TRBV7-3 to TRBJ1-5, with D perhaps TRBD1 (5 bases). V was cut by 3 bases and J by 4 bases, with 7 bases left in between. Germline CDR1 is SGHTA and CDR2 is FQGTGA. This CDR3 region has 13 residues. CDR3 sequence (DNA): TGTGCCAGCAGCTTTGACAGAAATCAGCCCCAGCATTTT. Encoded protein: CASSFDRNQPQHF.

The chain has TRBV5-1 and TRBJ1-1; D perhaps matches TRBD1 (6 bases). The CDR3 sequence is 13 residues long. V lost 3 bases to trimming and J lost 5 bases, with 11 bases between them. The V gene's germline CDR1 is SGHRS and CDR2 YFSETQ. CDR3 residues: CASSSQGQTEAFF. The CDR3 bases are TGCGCCAGCAGCTCACAGGGACAAACTGAAGCTTTCTTT.

The sample holds one count of this clone. The CDR3 sequence is CASSPFEGARRDSNQPQHF. CDR3 DNA sequence: TGTGCCAGCAGCCCCTTTGAGGGAGCTCGACGCGATAGCAATCAGCCCCAGCATTTT. This sequence joins TRBV6-4 and TRBJ1-5; D not resolved. The CDR3 extends over 19 amino acids. Germline V gives CDR1 MRHNA, CDR2 SNTAGT. V shed 6 bases and J shed 0 bases, with 24 bases lying between them.